Each of the 30 T cell receptor beta chains below was sequenced from the same sample in a study of T cells after posttransplantation cyclophosphamide. Method: immunoSEQ multiplex PCR; TCRdb's copy keeps in-frame clones and lacks some. The sample presents about 26,000 clones, none singletons. The material sequenced was PBMCs. The receptors shown here come from a man between 50 and 59 years old in good health, CMV-negative, and a related stem cell transplant donor.

This clone was observed many times. V gene TRBV11-3 combines with J gene TRBJ1-2, with D possibly TRBD1 on 6 matching bases. V shed 11 bases and J shed 0 bases, with 22 bases lying between them. This CDR3 has 16 residues. Germline lookup yields CDR1 SGHNT and CDR2 YENEEA. The CDR3 DNA is TGTGCCCAATTGGCGGCAGGGACACGACCTAACTATGGCTACACCTTC. Residues: CAQLAAGTRPNYGYTF.

This clone appeared many times. The chain combines TRBV27 with TRBJ1-3, with 8 bases that match TRBD1. Germline CDR1 reads MNHEY; CDR2 reads SMNVEV (reference sequence). The V gene end was trimmed by 6 bases and the J gene end by 2 bases; junction bases not matched to a gene: 9. The CDR3 totals 16 residues. The CDR3 region has the DNA TGTGCCAGCAGCCGACTCCCGACAGGGGCTGGAAACACCATATATTTT. It is translated as CASSRLPTGAGNTIYF.

This clone has a count of ten or more. This chain uses TRBV6-6 with TRBJ1-4, with D maybe TRBD1 (6 bases). Trimming cost V 8 bases and J 7 bases, with 14 bases left between them. Per germline, CDR1 MNHNY and CDR2 SVGAGI (reference sequence). The CDR3 is 13 amino acids. The CDR3 DNA reads as TGTGCCAGCGGGCGGGGGCCAGGTGAAAAACTGTTTTTT. This translates into CASGRGPGEKLFF.

This clone was seen at least ten times. The rearrangement links TRBV7-3 to TRBJ2-3; D remains unclear. The CDR3 is made up of 14 amino acids. With 5 bases removed from V and 3 bases from J, the gap between germline ends came to 12 bases. Germline-derived CDR1 and CDR2 are SGHTA and FQGTGA. The CDR3 DNA follows: TGTGCCAGCAGCCTTTATCAGTCAACAGATACGCAGTATTTT. Protein: CASSLYQSTDTQYF.

This clone was recorded at least ten times. The J gene is TRBJ1-2, the V gene TRBV11-2, with 7 bases fitting TRBD1. The CDR3 loop spans 13 amino acids. Trimming at V came to 7 bases and at J to 4 bases, leaving 6 bases not matched to a gene. Looked up from germline, CDR1 is SGHAT and CDR2 is FQNNGV. The CDR3 region is CASTKGAPYGYTF. CDR3 bases: TGTGCCAGCACCAAGGGGGCCCCCTATGGCTACACCTTC.

In this sample, this clone turned up a few times. This chain joins TRBV5-1 and TRBJ2-5, with 9 bases aligning to TRBD1. This CDR3 has 12 amino acids. Germline V CDR1 and CDR2: SGHRS, YFSETQ. V was clipped by 4 bases and J by 13 bases; unmatched bases: 8. The CDR3 loop reads CASSEGQGLRYF. The DNA for the CDR3 is TGCGCCAGCAGCGAGGGACAGGGCCTCAGGTACTTC.

At least ten counts were recorded for this clone. The V and J genes are TRBV5-8 and TRBJ2-5; 10 positions agree with TRBD2. Unmatched junction bases numbered 8, after V lost 5 bases and J lost 4 bases. The CDR3 has 15 residues. CDR1 and CDR2 (germline): SGHTS, YDEGEE. The CDR3 region has the DNA TGTGCCAGCAGACTAGCGGGGTTTAGCGGAGAGACCCAGTACTTC. Its protein product is CASRLAGFSGETQYF. The full variable domain, with the rest looked up from reference TRBV5-8 and TRBJ2-5, is EAGVTQSPTHLIKTRGQQATLRCSPISGHTSVYWYQQALGLGLQFLLWYDEGEERNRGNFPPRFSGRQFPNYSSELNVNALELEDSALYLCASRLAGFSGETQYFGPGTRLLVL.

This clone was counted many times. J is TRBJ2-1 and V is TRBV7-9; TRBD2 matches 12 bases. The germline V gene has CDR1 SEHNR and CDR2 FQNEAQ (reference sequence). The J segment lost 5 bases and the V segment lost 3 bases, leaving 14 bases of the junction unmatched. This CDR3 is built from 19 residues. CDR3 region: CASSLRVGLAGTTHNEQFF. The CDR3 DNA follows: TGTGCCAGCAGCTTGAGAGTCGGACTAGCGGGAACGACTCACAATGAGCAGTTCTTC.

Many counts were recorded for this clone. This chain links TRBV14 with TRBJ2-5, with 11 bases matching TRBD1. In germline, CDR1 is SGHDN, CDR2 FVKESK. Germline trimming cut 5 bases from V and 5 bases from J; bases unmatched to any gene: 7. The CDR3 length is 15 residues. The CDR3, as DNA: TGTGCCAGCAGCTATGGACAGGGGGCTTTTGAGACCCAGTACTTC. This codes for CASSYGQGAFETQYF.

This clone has at least ten counts. One end of the junction does not line up with germline, which may come from a read error. The chain uses TRBV7-7 and TRBJ2-1; 11 bases are shared with TRBD1. This CDR3 contains 18 residues. CDR1 SSHAT and CDR2 FNYEAQ come from the germline V gene (reference sequence). CDR3 DNA sequence: TGTGCTAGCAGCTTAGGCGGGTGGGGGACAGGGGGAGGCGATGAGCAGTTCTTC. This codes for CASSLGGWGTGGGDEQFF. Variable domain in full (rest from reference TRBV7-7 and TRBJ2-1): GAGVSQSPRYKVTKRGQDVTLRCDPISSHATLYWYQQALGQGPEFLTYFNYEAQPDKSGLPSDRFSAERPEGSISTLTIQRTEQRDSAMYRCASSLGGWGTGGGDEQFFGPGTRLTVL.

This clone was counted at least ten times. The chain couples TRBV9 to TRBJ2-7; TRBD1 aligns across 11 bases. The CDR3 extends over 17 amino acids. Germline V gene sequence: CDR1 SGDLS, CDR2 YYNGEE. V lost 3 bases and J lost 0; bases outside the gene matches: 8. This CDR3 reads CASSDPRTGGDSYEQYF. The CDR3 DNA reads TGTGCCAGCAGCGACCCTCGGACAGGGGGCGACTCCTACGAGCAGTACTTC.

This clone has ten or more counts. The V and J genes are TRBV6-1 and TRBJ1-3; no firm D call. V gave up 2 bases and J gave up 10 bases, with 12 bases separating them. The CDR3 runs to 13 residues. Germline CDR1 MNHNS, CDR2 SASEGT. The CDR3 DNA sequence: TGTGCCAGCAGTGAATTCGGAGAAAGGACCATATATTTT. Amino acid sequence: CASSEFGERTIYF.

This clone was counted at least ten times. V and J are TRBV18 and TRBJ1-1; perhaps TRBD1 as D (5 bases). Looked up from germline, CDR1 is KGHSH and CDR2 is LQKENI. CDR3 length: 13 residues. Deletions cut 4 bases from V and 1 base from J, with 7 bases between. The CDR3: CASSQQANTEAFF. CDR3 bases: TGTGCCAGCTCACAACAGGCGAACACTGAAGCTTTCTTT.

Many counts were recorded for this clone. This chain joins TRBV7-9 and TRBJ2-7, with D perhaps TRBD1 (7 bases). Trimming shortened V by 2 bases and J by 10 bases, and 18 bases separated the two germline ends. The CDR3 spans 14 residues. Germline V gives CDR1 SEHNR, CDR2 FQNEAQ (reference sequence). CDR3 amino acids: CASSLSQGGHKQYF. CDR3 coding DNA: TGTGCCAGCAGCTTATCTCAGGGGGGACACAAACAGTACTTC.

At least ten counts were recorded for this clone. The V call is TRBV27, the J call TRBJ2-5; D might be TRBD1 (5 bases). The germline V gene has CDR1 MNHEY and CDR2 SMNVEV (reference sequence). This CDR3 is built from 14 residues. V lost 7 bases to trimming and J lost 4 bases, with 16 bases between them. This CDR3 reads CASISRGRPETQYF. CDR3 DNA: TGTGCCAGCATCTCTAGGGGCCGTCCAGAGACCCAGTACTTC.

This clone was detected ten times or more. The chain joins TRBV10-3 to TRBJ2-3; TRBD2 matches 14 bases. CDR1 is ENHRY and CDR2 is SYGVKD in the germline V gene. Unmatched junction bases numbered 9, after V lost 10 bases and J lost 9 bases. The CDR3 sequence is 14 residues long. This chain's CDR3 is CASRTSGRSRTQYF. Written as DNA, the CDR3 is TGTGCCAGCCGGACTAGCGGGAGGTCTAGGACGCAGTATTTT.

This clone was seen repeatedly, ten times or more. The gene calls are TRBV5-8 and TRBJ1-2; D is unresolved. The CDR3 has 16 amino acids. Germline values: CDR1 SGHTS, CDR2 YDEGEE. Deletions cut 2 bases from V and 3 bases from J, with 17 bases between. The CDR3 here is CASSLWMDSGDYGYTF. The CDR3, as DNA: TGTGCCAGCAGCTTATGGATGGATTCCGGGGACTATGGCTACACCTTC.

This clone was seen repeatedly, ten times or more. The chain employs TRBV6-5 and TRBJ1-2; 9 positions agree with TRBD1. This CDR3 is built from 11 residues. V was pared by 10 bases and J by 4 bases, with 1 base of the junction left unmatched. Germline lookup yields CDR1 MNHEY and CDR2 SVGAGI. CDR3 protein: CATTGGYGYTF. CDR3 sequence (DNA): TGTGCCACGACAGGGGGCTATGGCTACACCTTC.

This clone appeared many times. V is TRBV10-2 and J is TRBJ1-1; D is unresolved. The CDR3 extends over 12 amino acids. The V gene's germline CDR1 is WSHSY and CDR2 SAAADI. Trimming left V 8 bases short and J 3 bases short, with 10 bases between. In nucleotides, the CDR3 is TGCGCCAGCCGATCCAGGCACACTGAAGCTTTCTTT. Translation gives CASRSRHTEAFF.

This clone was seen at least ten times. In DNA, the CDR3 is TGTGCCAGCAGCTTAGGGGGGGAGAACACTGAAGCTTTCTTT. It yields the protein CASSLGGENTEAFF. The rearrangement uses TRBV7-9 and TRBJ1-1; tentative D call: TRBD1 (5 bases). The CDR3 has 14 amino acids. V was trimmed by 1 base and J by 1 base, leaving 7 bases between them. Germline CDR1 is SEHNR and CDR2 is FQNEAQ (reference sequence).

This clone was seen ten or more times. DNA for the CDR3: TGTGCCAGCAGCCGCGGAGGCAGGGGGGAGACCCAGTACTTC. Translation gives CASSRGGRGETQYF. V is TRBV7-2 and J is TRBJ2-5; 7 bases align to TRBD1. Germline V gene sequence: CDR1 SGHTA, CDR2 FQGNSA. V was clipped by 5 bases and J by 5 bases; unmatched bases: 8. The CDR3 covers 14 residues.

This clone has ten or more counts. The chain has TRBV6-5 and TRBJ2-7, with D maybe TRBD2 (7 bases). Germline V gene lookup returns CDR1 MNHEY and CDR2 SVGAGI. Trimming took off 0 bases at V and 4 bases at J, with 13 bases between the two ends. The CDR3 loop spans 15 amino acids. The CDR3 DNA reads as TGTGCCAGCAGTTACTCGGGCGCGGGGGCTTACGAGCAGTACTTC. It encodes CASSYSGAGAYEQYF.

This clone was found many times. The chain links TRBV11-1 to TRBJ2-1; D possibly corresponds to TRBD2 (6 bases). Trimming removed 4 bases at V and 12 bases at J, with 19 bases between. CDR3 length: 14 amino acids. CDR1 and CDR2 from the germline V gene are SGHAT and FQDESV (reference sequence). The CDR3 is CASSSVTGDAWQFF. The CDR3 nucleotides are TGTGCCAGCAGCTCCGTTACGGGAGATGCGTGGCAGTTCTTC.

This clone appeared many times. This chain links TRBV2 with TRBJ1-5; possibly TRBD1 for D (6 bases). Per germline, CDR1 SNHLY and CDR2 FYNNEI. Trimming took 6 bases from V and 3 from J, leaving 15 bases between them. There are 15 residues in the CDR3. As DNA, the CDR3 is TGTGCCAGCAGCCTACAGGGAGGGCCCAATCAGCCCCAGCATTTT. Protein: CASSLQGGPNQPQHF.

This clone was seen at least ten times. The chain has TRBV9 and TRBJ2-7, with TRBD1 matching over 11 bases. Unmatched junction bases numbered 8, after V lost 0 bases and J lost 3 bases. The CDR3 has 17 amino acids. Germline V gives CDR1 SGDLS, CDR2 YYNGEE. The CDR3 is CASSVDHSGTGGYEQYF. DNA for the CDR3: TGTGCCAGCAGCGTAGATCACTCTGGGACAGGGGGCTACGAGCAGTACTTC.

This clone has a count of ten or more. CDR3 DNA: TGTGCCAGCAGTTACGCGACAGGAGGCTATGGCTACACCTTC. Translation: CASSYATGGYGYTF. The gene calls are TRBV6-5 and TRBJ1-2; D is possibly TRBD1 (6 bases). The germline CDR1 and CDR2 sequences are MNHEY and SVGAGI. Deletions cut 2 bases from V and 4 bases from J, with 11 bases between. The CDR3 is 14 amino acids.

This clone was seen many times. This chain joins TRBV19 and TRBJ2-7; 7 positions agree with TRBD1. Trimming removed 6 bases from V and 0 bases from J; junction bases left unmatched: 14. This CDR3 has 17 amino acids. CDR1 and CDR2 from the germline V gene are LNHDA and SQIVND (reference sequence). The CDR3 DNA reads as TGTGCCAGTAGCATGGGGTCCGCCGGGACAGCCTCCTACGAGCAGTACTTC. It is translated as CASSMGSAGTASYEQYF.

This clone was counted many times. This chain connects TRBV7-3 to TRBJ2-1, with 7 bases lining up with TRBD2. Germline CDR1 is SGHTA and CDR2 is FQGTGA. The length of the CDR3 is 15 residues. Trimming took 1 base from V and 2 from J; bases not matched to a gene: 2. The CDR3 protein is CASSLMAGAYNEQFF. The DNA of the CDR3 is TGTGCCAGCAGCTTAATGGCGGGGGCCTACAATGAGCAGTTCTTC.

Many counts were recorded for this clone. The V gene is TRBV7-3, the J gene TRBJ2-3, with D possibly being TRBD2 (6 bases). This CDR3 region has 13 residues. Between the trimmed V and J ends, which lost 4 bases and 2 bases, there was a span of 7 bases. Looked up from germline, CDR1 is SGHTA and CDR2 is FQGTGA. CDR3 in amino acids: CASSSDYTDTQYF. In DNA, the CDR3 is TGTGCCAGCAGCTCGGACTACACAGATACGCAGTATTTT.

This clone was detected ten times or more. The rearrangement links TRBV19 to TRBJ2-3; 11 bases line up with TRBD2. This CDR3 has 15 amino acids. Trimming at V came to 5 bases and at J to 4 bases, leaving 5 bases not matched to a gene. Per germline, CDR1 LNHDA and CDR2 SQIVND (reference sequence). The CDR3 DNA reads as TGTGCCAGTAGTTCGGAACTAGCGGGGGCAGATACGCAGTATTTT. Its protein is CASSSELAGADTQYF.